Shown below are 29 T cell receptor beta chains from a single sample sequenced in a study of blood T cell repertoires in COVID-19. TCRdb's table, derived via immunoSEQ multiplex PCR, lists solely in-frame clones and lacks some. The table lists about 200,000 clones, roughly 85% of them singletons. Sequencing input: peripheral blood. The source of these receptors is a woman aged 70 to 79 with COVID-19, enrolled during active disease.

V gene TRBV18 combines with J gene TRBJ1-1, with D possibly being TRBD1 (5 bases). This CDR3 is built from 14 residues. With 3 bases removed from V and 5 bases from J, the gap between germline ends came to 13 bases. In germline, CDR1 is KGHSH, CDR2 LQKENI. The CDR3 nucleotides are TGTGCCAGCTCACCCGACGGAGGGACTACTGAAGCTTTCTTT. Translation gives CASSPDGGTTEAFF.

The rearrangement uses TRBV7-2 and TRBJ2-2; the D gene is possibly TRBD2 (5 bases). This CDR3 is built from 16 residues. The germline CDR1 and CDR2 sequences are SGHTA and FQGNSA. V shed 5 bases and J shed 2 bases, with 15 bases lying between them. The CDR3 DNA sequence: TGTGCCAGCAGCCCCCCCGGACTGGGCAACACCGGGGAGCTGTTTTTT. Its translation is CASSPPGLGNTGELFF. The variable domain in full, completed from reference TRBV7-2 and TRBJ2-2, reads GAGVSQSPSNKVTEKGKDVELRCDPISGHTALYWYRQSLGQGLEFLIYFQGNSAPDKSGLPSDRFSAERTGGSVSTLTIQRTQQEDSAVYLCASSPPGLGNTGELFFGEGSRLTVL.

The rearrangement uses TRBV7-3 and TRBJ1-1, with TRBD1 matching over 7 bases. Germline V CDR1 and CDR2: SGHTA, FQGTGA. The CDR3 is made up of 14 amino acids. The junction had 8 bases not matched to a gene; V was cut back by 5 bases and J by 5 bases. CDR3 in amino acids: CASSKLSTGTEAFF. The CDR3 coding sequence is TGTGCCAGCAGCAAATTATCGACAGGGACTGAAGCTTTCTTT.

The chain has TRBV20-1 and TRBJ1-1, with TRBD1 matching 7 bases. Germline V gene sequence: CDR1 DFQATT, CDR2 SNEGSKA (reference sequence). V shed 6 bases and J 4 bases; nucleotides not matched to a gene: 11. The CDR3 runs 14 residues. The chain's CDR3 is CSASRQGTGTEAFF. In DNA form, the CDR3 reads TGCAGTGCCAGTAGACAGGGTACGGGCACTGAAGCTTTCTTT.

The chain is built from TRBV5-4 and TRBJ2-5; 10 bases are a match to TRBD2. The trim removed 0 bases at V and 7 bases at J, leaving 9 bases unmatched. Germline loops: CDR1 SGHNT, CDR2 YYREEE (reference sequence). This CDR3 is 16 amino acids long. CDR3 in amino acids: CASSLGLAGALGTQYF. The CDR3 DNA is TGTGCCAGCAGCTTGGGGCTAGCGGGGGCCCTTGGGACCCAGTACTTC. The complete variable domain, with remaining parts taken from reference TRBV5-4 and TRBJ2-5, reads ETGVTQSPTHLIKTRGQQVTLRCSSQSGHNTVSWYQQALGQGPQFIFQYYREEENGRGNFPPRFSGLQFPNYSSELNVNALELDDSALYLCASSLGLAGALGTQYFGPGTRLLVL.

This chain links TRBV18 with TRBJ1-2; 10 bases are a match to TRBD1. Germline lookup yields CDR1 KGHSH and CDR2 LQKENI. The CDR3 consists of 17 residues. Germline trimming cut 0 bases from V and 3 bases from J; bases unmatched to any gene: 7. The CDR3 spells CASSPPRQGAWDYGYTF. Written as DNA, the CDR3 is TGTGCCAGCTCACCACCCCGACAGGGGGCATGGGACTATGGCTACACCTTC.

J is TRBJ1-1 and V is TRBV5-6; 7 nucleotides match TRBD1. The junction had 10 bases not matched to a gene; V was cut back by 4 bases and J by 1 base. This CDR3 is built from 16 residues. CDR1 SGHDT and CDR2 YYEEEE come from the germline V gene. The chain's CDR3 is CASSPIDRDRNTEAFF. CDR3 nucleotide sequence: TGTGCCAGCAGCCCGATTGACCGGGACAGGAACACTGAAGCTTTCTTT.

The chain combines TRBV6-1 with TRBJ2-5; 7 positions agree with TRBD1. J gave up 5 bases and V 6 bases, and 9 bases lay outside the gene matches. The CDR3 length is 14 residues. CDR1 and CDR2 from the germline V gene are MNHNS and SASEGT. The CDR3 loop is CASSSTGTDETQYF. The CDR3 DNA follows: TGTGCCAGCAGCTCAACCGGGACAGACGAGACCCAGTACTTC.

The chain carries TRBV29-1 and TRBJ2-5; perhaps TRBD2 as D (7 bases). CDR3 size: 13 residues. V was pared by 7 bases and J by 7 bases, with 19 bases between. Germline CDR1 is SQVTM and CDR2 is ANQGSEA. Written as DNA, the CDR3 is TGCAGCGCAACCCAAGGGGGGGATTGGACCCAGTACTTC. This gives the protein CSATQGGDWTQYF.

V is TRBV6-5 and J is TRBJ1-5; D unresolved. The germline CDR1 and CDR2 sequences are MNHEY and SVGAGI. The CDR3 covers 14 residues. Between the trimmed V and J ends, which lost 2 bases and 4 bases, there was a span of 9 bases. The CDR3 bases are TGTGCCAGCAGTTACGGTCGTCTAAATCAGCCCCAGCATTTT. Protein sequence: CASSYGRLNQPQHF.

The chain carries TRBV7-6 and TRBJ2-1, with 11 nucleotides matching TRBD2. V gave up 5 bases and J gave up 9 bases; unmatched junction bases: 12. This CDR3 region has 16 residues. Germline lookup yields CDR1 SGHVS and CDR2 FNYEAQ. The CDR3: CASSLKGSGGAGEQFF. The CDR3 DNA sequence: TGTGCCAGCAGCCTAAAAGGTAGCGGGGGGGCCGGTGAGCAGTTCTTC.

The gene calls are TRBV19 and TRBJ1-1; D ambiguous. Trimming took 5 bases from V and 1 from J, leaving 8 bases between them. The CDR3 sequence is 13 residues long. Per the germline V gene, CDR1 is LNHDA and CDR2 is SQIVND (reference sequence). CDR3 in DNA: TGTGCCAGTAGTTCGGAGGGGAACACTGAAGCTTTCTTT. This gives the protein CASSSEGNTEAFF.

The V call is TRBV19, the J call TRBJ2-1, with 9 bases lining up with TRBD2. J was trimmed by 5 bases and V by 3 bases; bases with no gene match: 8. The CDR3 runs 16 residues. Germline V gene lookup returns CDR1 LNHDA and CDR2 SQIVND (reference sequence). The CDR3 DNA follows: TGTGCCAGTAGTATCCGGTTGGCGGGGGGGAACAATGAGCAGTTCTTC. This gives the protein CASSIRLAGGNNEQFF.

The chain links TRBV27 to TRBJ1-5; 7 positions match TRBD1. The CDR3 runs to 16 residues. V was clipped by 5 bases and J by 0 bases; unmatched bases: 7. CDR1 and CDR2 from the germline V gene are MNHEY and SMNVEV (reference sequence). The CDR3 here is CASSPRGTDSNQPQHF. In DNA form, the CDR3 reads TGTGCCAGCAGTCCCAGGGGGACGGATAGCAATCAGCCCCAGCATTTT.

This chain uses TRBV6-5 with TRBJ1-2, with 7 bases matching TRBD1. Germline assignment: CDR1 MNHEY and CDR2 SVGAGI. V was clipped by 8 bases and J by 8 bases; unmatched bases: 11. The CDR3 length is 13 residues. CDR3 loop: CASSQGGSWGYTF. The CDR3, as DNA: TGTGCCAGCTCTCAGGGGGGTTCGTGGGGCTACACCTTC.

J is TRBJ2-2 and V is TRBV4-1; 12 positions match TRBD1. Trimming at V came to 4 bases and at J to 3 bases, leaving 6 bases not matched to a gene. CDR1 and CDR2 (germline): MGHRA, YSYEKL. The CDR3 extends over 17 amino acids. The CDR3 region is CASSRRGQGADTGELFF. The CDR3, as DNA: TGCGCCAGCAGCCGCCGGGGACAGGGGGCTGACACCGGGGAGCTGTTTTTT.

This chain uses TRBV11-2 with TRBJ1-5; no clear D gene. In germline, CDR1 is SGHAT, CDR2 FQNNGV. Trimming left V 5 bases short and J 9 bases short, with 11 bases between. This CDR3 spans 12 amino acids. The CDR3 DNA is TGTGCCAGCAGCCTTAACTCTGGGCCCCAGCATTTT. As protein: CASSLNSGPQHF. The full variable domain, rest sourced from reference TRBV11-2 and TRBJ1-5, is EAGVAQSPRYKIIEKRQSVAFWCNPISGHATLYWYQQILGQGPKLLIQFQNNGVVDDSQLPKDRFSAERLKGVDSTLKIQPAKLEDSAVYLCASSLNSGPQHFGDGTRLSIL.

CDR3 amino acids: CASSQDFRGRNTQYF. The CDR3 region has the DNA TGTGCCAGCAGCCAAGATTTCAGGGGGCGAAATACGCAGTATTTT. The chain combines TRBV3-1 (or the pseudogene TRBV3-2) with TRBJ2-3; 8 positions match TRBD1. Germline CDR1 LGHDT, CDR2 YNNKEL (reference sequence). J gave up 7 bases and V 0 bases, and 6 bases lay outside the gene matches. The CDR3 is 15 residues long.

The chain uses TRBV6-5 and TRBJ2-7, with 7 nucleotides matching TRBD2. CDR1 and CDR2 from the germline V gene are MNHEY and SVGAGI. With V trimmed by 7 bases and J by 5 bases, 8 bases remained unmatched. CDR3 length: 13 amino acids. The CDR3 bases are TGTGCCAGCAAAGGCGGGAGTACCCACGAGCAGTACTTC. This translates into CASKGGSTHEQYF.

The chain carries TRBV5-4 and TRBJ2-3; 10 nucleotides line up with TRBD2. The CDR3 length is 17 residues. Per germline, CDR1 SGHNT and CDR2 YYREEE (reference sequence). Trimming removed 4 bases from V and 2 bases from J; junction bases left unmatched: 10. The CDR3 loop reads CASSHTILAGTTDTQYF. The CDR3 DNA follows: TGTGCCAGCAGCCACACAATACTAGCGGGGACCACAGATACGCAGTATTTT.

V gene TRBV19 combines with J gene TRBJ2-1; possibly TRBD2 for D (6 bases). CDR3 length equals 16 residues. V lost 2 bases and J 3 bases, leaving 14 bases between the germline ends. Germline V gene data show CDR1 as LNHDA and CDR2 as SQIVND (reference sequence). CDR3: CASSISGGMGYNEQFF. The CDR3 DNA sequence: TGTGCCAGTAGTATATCTGGCGGGATGGGCTACAATGAGCAGTTCTTC.

This sequence joins TRBV6-5 and TRBJ2-5; D is perhaps TRBD2 (6 bases). This CDR3 has 13 residues. Per germline, CDR1 MNHEY and CDR2 SVGAGI. Trimming shortened V by 5 bases and J by 4 bases, and 11 bases separated the two germline ends. The CDR3 is CASSPGGRETQYF. As DNA, the CDR3 is TGTGCCAGCAGTCCCGGGGGACGAGAGACCCAGTACTTC.

V is TRBV3-1 (or the pseudogene TRBV3-2) and J is TRBJ1-1; 10 bases agree with TRBD1. The V gene end was trimmed by 2 bases and the J gene end by 5 bases; junction bases not matched to a gene: 8. The CDR3 is made up of 16 amino acids. Germline V gives CDR1 LGHDT, CDR2 YNNKEL (reference sequence). CDR3 protein: CASSQRDRGRRTEAFF. The CDR3 bases are TGTGCCAGCAGCCAAAGAGACAGGGGGCGTCGTACTGAAGCTTTCTTT.

The chain couples TRBV4-1 to TRBJ2-1, with 11 bases fitting TRBD2. Germline V gene sequence: CDR1 MGHRA, CDR2 YSYEKL. The CDR3 consists of 18 residues. J was trimmed by 4 bases and V by 6 bases; bases with no gene match: 14. The CDR3 DNA is TGCGCCAGCAGGCCCGGGACTAGCGGTAGAACCTCATACAATGAGCAGTTCTTC. This codes for CASRPGTSGRTSYNEQFF.

The chain carries TRBV9 and TRBJ1-1; 8 nucleotides line up with TRBD1. V was pared by 0 bases and J by 0 bases, with 1 base of the junction left unmatched. In germline, CDR1 is SGDLS, CDR2 YYNGEE. This CDR3 spans 15 amino acids. The CDR3 DNA reads TGTGCCAGCAGCGTAGGGGACAGGTTGAACACTGAAGCTTTCTTT. As protein: CASSVGDRLNTEAFF.

The chain couples TRBV2 to TRBJ1-3; TRBD1 matches at 7 bases. The CDR3 sequence is 15 residues long. The V and J ends lost 9 bases and 0 bases, in that order; junction bases with no gene match: 8. Germline-derived CDR1 and CDR2 are SNHLY and FYNNEI. CDR3 nucleotides: TGTGCCAGTCGACAGGGAGCCATCTCTGGAAACACCATATATTTT. Its translation: CASRQGAISGNTIYF.

Notes on this clone: It may be a read error: a sequence one base away is much more abundant. This same CDR3 is encoded by further DNA sequences in the sample. The chain is built from TRBV11-2 and TRBJ1-2; D is unresolved. The CDR3 is made up of 13 amino acids. Germline CDR1 SGHAT, CDR2 FQNNGV. The V end was cut by 0 bases, the J end by 2 bases, with 4 bases between. The chain's CDR3 is CASSLDRNYGYTF. CDR3 DNA: TGTGCCAGCAGCTTAGACAGGAACTATGGCTACACCTTC. Full variable domain (missing parts from reference TRBV11-2 and TRBJ1-2): EAGVAQSPRYKIIEKRQSVAFWCNPISGHATLYWYQQILGQGPKLLIQFQNNGVVDDSQLPKDRFSAERLKGVDSTLKIQPAKLEDSAVYLCASSLDRNYGYTFGSGTRLTVV.

This chain joins TRBV27 and TRBJ1-2, with TRBD1 identical over 9 bases. Germline trimming cut 6 bases from V and 4 bases from J; bases unmatched to any gene: 9. Germline V gene sequence: CDR1 MNHEY, CDR2 SMNVEV (reference sequence). This CDR3 contains 15 residues. The CDR3 region has the DNA TGTGCCAGCAGGCAGACAGGGGGGAATGGCTATGGCTACACCTTC. Protein: CASRQTGGNGYGYTF.

This clone appeared a few times. J is TRBJ2-2 and V is TRBV12-3 or TRBV12-4; a weak D match, TRBD2 (5 bases). This CDR3 is built from 12 residues. The V and J ends lost 5 bases and 5 bases respectively, with 6 bases between them. The CDR3 loop is CASSPGTGELFF. CDR3 in DNA: TGTGCCAGCAGTCCGGGGACCGGGGAGCTGTTTTTT.